Listed below are T cell receptor beta chains from one sample, sequenced in a study of vaccination effects on CD4 cells after COVID-19. These receptors are not linked to any known antigen. The data were produced by immunoSEQ multiplex PCR, yet TCRdb's version contains in-frame clones alone and is incomplete. The sample has fewer than 85,000 clones; around 69% are singletons. The input for sequencing was CD4+ T cells from PBMCs cultured without peptide, taken after COVID-19 vaccination. Every receptor here comes from a human donor who received a COVID-19 vaccine. Both conserved end residues are part of each CDR3. D genes are given only for firm matches. Clone size is given for some rows only: seen once, a few or many times, or a class if the clone is expanded.

D gene: -; V gene: TRBV7-9; clone size: -; J gene: TRBJ1-1; CDR3 DNA: TGTGCCAGCAGCTTGAGGGGATCGAACACTGAAGCTTTCTTT; CDR3 protein: CASSLRGSNTEAFF
D gene: TRBD2; V gene: TRBV2; clone size: -; J gene: TRBJ2-1; CDR3 DNA: TGTGCCAGCAATCCAACGAGGGTAGCGGGTGAGCAGTTCTTC; CDR3 protein: CASNPTRVAGEQFF
D gene: TRBD1; V gene: TRBV10-3; clone size: -; J gene: TRBJ2-1; CDR3 DNA: TGTGCCACCATTCGGGGACAGAGCTCCTACAATGAGCAGTTCTTC; CDR3 protein: CATIRGQSSYNEQFF
D gene: TRBD1; V gene: TRBV19; clone size: -; J gene: TRBJ2-2; CDR3 DNA: TGTGCCAGTAGTCGGGGACAGGGCGGGCTGTTTTTT; CDR3 protein: CASSRGQGGLFF
D gene: -; V gene: TRBV2; clone size: -; J gene: TRBJ2-3; CDR3 DNA: TGTGCCAGCAGCTATAGCACAGATACGCAGTATTTT; CDR3 protein: CASSYSTDTQYF
D gene: -; V gene: TRBV3-1/TRBV3-2; clone size: few; J gene: TRBJ2-1; CDR3 DNA: TGTGCCAGCAGCCAAGATGTCGTCAGGGGAGGTGAGCAGTTCTTC; CDR3 protein: CASSQDVVRGGEQFF
D gene: -; V gene: TRBV29-1; clone size: -; J gene: TRBJ1-1; CDR3 DNA: TGCAGCGTTGAAGGTGGACTCGACAGAGCCGAAGCTTTCTTT; CDR3 protein: CSVEGGLDRAEAFF
D gene: TRBD1; V gene: TRBV30; clone size: -; J gene: TRBJ2-5; CDR3 DNA: TGTGCCTGGAGCCACCCAGACAGGGGCACGGGGGAGACCCAGTACTTC; CDR3 protein: CAWSHPDRGTGETQYF
D gene: -; V gene: TRBV6-6; clone size: -; J gene: TRBJ1-3; CDR3 DNA: TGTGCCAGCATCCCCACCGGCTCTGGAAACACCATATATTTT; CDR3 protein: CASIPTGSGNTIYF
D gene: -; V gene: TRBV18; clone size: -; J gene: TRBJ2-1; CDR3 DNA: TGTGCCAGCTCACCCGGGACACTGGGGGGGAATGAGCAGTTCTTC; CDR3 protein: CASSPGTLGGNEQFF
D gene: -; V gene: TRBV6-2/TRBV6-3; clone size: once; J gene: TRBJ2-3; CDR3 DNA: TGTGCCAGCAGTTTATACGGCGGGGGCACAGATACGCAGTATTTT; CDR3 protein: CASSLYGGGTDTQYF
D gene: -; V gene: TRBV12-3/TRBV12-4; clone size: few; J gene: TRBJ1-2; CDR3 DNA: TGTGCCAGCAGCCGGGACGTTATCTATGGCTACACCTTC; CDR3 protein: CASSRDVIYGYTF
D gene: -; V gene: TRBV6-5; clone size: -; J gene: TRBJ1-2; CDR3 DNA: TGTGCCAGCAGTACCAGGGTCAACTATGGCTACACCTTC; CDR3 protein: CASSTRVNYGYTF
D gene: -; V gene: TRBV7-9; clone size: few; J gene: TRBJ1-5; CDR3 DNA: TGTGCCAGCAGCTTGTTGAATCAGCCCCAGCATTTT; CDR3 protein: CASSLLNQPQHF
D gene: TRBD2; V gene: TRBV30; clone size: few; J gene: TRBJ2-5; CDR3 DNA: TGTGCCTGGAGCGGACTAGCGGGGGGGCAGGAGACCCAGTACTTC; CDR3 protein: CAWSGLAGGQETQYF
D gene: -; V gene: TRBV30; clone size: medium-sized; J gene: TRBJ1-3; CDR3 DNA: TGTGCCTGGAGTGGTAACAGCCTTTCCGGAAACACCATATATTTT; CDR3 protein: CAWSGNSLSGNTIYF
D gene: -; V gene: TRBV12-3/TRBV12-4; clone size: few; J gene: TRBJ2-1; CDR3 DNA: TGTGCCAGCAGCCGGGCCTTCCGCGATGAGCAGTTCTTC; CDR3 protein: CASSRAFRDEQFF
D gene: -; V gene: TRBV19; clone size: -; J gene: TRBJ2-1; CDR3 DNA: TGTGCCAGTAGTATCCTCCGAATCAATGAGCAGTTCTTC; CDR3 protein: CASSILRINEQFF
D gene: -; V gene: TRBV25-1; clone size: -; J gene: TRBJ1-1; CDR3 DNA: TGTGCCAGTAACCGGGGAGGGAACACTGAAGCTTTCTTT; CDR3 protein: CASNRGGNTEAFF
D gene: -; V gene: TRBV30; clone size: -; J gene: TRBJ1-4; CDR3 DNA: TGTGCCTGGAGTGCCCTCGTGTCGGTAGTTGAGGAAAAACTGTTTTTT; CDR3 protein: CAWSALVSVVEEKLFF
D gene: TRBD1; V gene: TRBV5-1; clone size: -; J gene: TRBJ2-3; CDR3 DNA: TGCGCCAGCAGCGCGGGACAGGTGAGCACAGATACGCAGTATTTT; CDR3 protein: CASSAGQVSTDTQYF
D gene: TRBD1; V gene: TRBV7-3; clone size: -; J gene: TRBJ1-2; CDR3 DNA: TGTGCCAGCAGCCCGGGAGGGGGCTCTTATGGCTACACCTTC; CDR3 protein: CASSPGGGSYGYTF
D gene: -; V gene: TRBV27; clone size: -; J gene: TRBJ2-1; CDR3 DNA: TGTGCCAGCAGTTTAGGGAGAAGCTCCTACAATGAGCAGTTCTTC; CDR3 protein: CASSLGRSSYNEQFF
D gene: TRBD1; V gene: TRBV2; clone size: -; J gene: TRBJ1-2; CDR3 DNA: TGTGCCAGCAGTGAGATGAACACAGGGGGCTATGGCTACACCTTC; CDR3 protein: CASSEMNTGGYGYTF
D gene: -; V gene: TRBV19; clone size: -; J gene: TRBJ2-1; CDR3 DNA: TGTGCCAGTAGTATGAGGGTTTTCAATGAGCAGTTCTTC; CDR3 protein: CASSMRVFNEQFF
D gene: -; V gene: TRBV27; clone size: -; J gene: TRBJ1-4; CDR3 DNA: TGTGCCAGCAGTCGGATAAAAATAGAAAAAGGAGAAAAACTGTTTTTT; CDR3 protein: CASSRIKIEKGEKLFF
D gene: -; V gene: TRBV6-5; clone size: -; J gene: TRBJ1-1; CDR3 DNA: TGTGCCAGCAGTTACCGCGGGGTGACTGAAGCTTTCTTT; CDR3 protein: CASSYRGVTEAFF
D gene: -; V gene: TRBV28; clone size: -; J gene: TRBJ1-6; CDR3 DNA: TGTGCCAGCAGTGGGACTACAGGGTATTATTCACCCCTCCACTTT; CDR3 protein: CASSGTTGYYSPLHF
D gene: -; V gene: TRBV3-1/TRBV3-2; clone size: few; J gene: TRBJ2-5; CDR3 DNA: TGTGCCAGCAGCCAAGACCCGACTGTGGCCCAGTACTTC; CDR3 protein: CASSQDPTVAQYF
D gene: -; V gene: TRBV11-2; clone size: -; J gene: TRBJ1-4; CDR3 DNA: TGTGCCAGCAGCCCCACAGGGAGAGGAACTAATGAAAAACTGTTTTTT; CDR3 protein: CASSPTGRGTNEKLFF
D gene: TRBD2; V gene: TRBV5-1; clone size: -; J gene: TRBJ2-2; CDR3 DNA: TGCGCCAGCAGCTTACGGCTAGCGGGGGCCGCGAACACCGGGGAGCTGTTTTTT; CDR3 protein: CASSLRLAGAANTGELFF
D gene: -; V gene: TRBV4-1; clone size: -; J gene: TRBJ2-3; CDR3 DNA: TGCGCCAGCAGCTACAGGGTAGCAGATACGCAGTATTTT; CDR3 protein: CASSYRVADTQYF
D gene: -; V gene: TRBV30; clone size: -; J gene: TRBJ1-1; CDR3 DNA: TGTGCCTGGAGTGTATGGGGGGGTAAAGCTTTCTTT; CDR3 protein: CAWSVWGGKAFF
D gene: -; V gene: TRBV6-4; clone size: -; J gene: TRBJ2-3; CDR3 DNA: TGTGCCAGCAGTGACCAACGGAACACAGATACGCAGTATTTT; CDR3 protein: CASSDQRNTDTQYF
D gene: -; V gene: TRBV5-8; clone size: few; J gene: TRBJ2-5; CDR3 DNA: TGTGCCAGCAGCTTAGGAGGCTGGGCTCTCCAAGAGACCCAGTACTTC; CDR3 protein: CASSLGGWALQETQYF
D gene: -; V gene: TRBV5-1; clone size: -; J gene: TRBJ2-6; CDR3 DNA: TGCGCCAGCAGCTCGGGGTCCGGGGCCAACGTCCTGACTTTC; CDR3 protein: CASSSGSGANVLTF
D gene: -; V gene: TRBV28; clone size: -; J gene: TRBJ1-3; CDR3 DNA: TGTGCCAGCAGTCCCCTCGACCGGCGGAACACCATATATTTT; CDR3 protein: CASSPLDRRNTIYF
D gene: TRBD1; V gene: TRBV30; clone size: -; J gene: TRBJ1-2; CDR3 DNA: TGTGCCTTCACCGGGACAGGGGATGGCTACACCTTC; CDR3 protein: CAFTGTGDGYTF
D gene: -; V gene: TRBV6-2/TRBV6-3; clone size: -; J gene: TRBJ2-4; CDR3 DNA: TGTGCCAGCAGCCCTACCCCGGCCGGGACAACCAAAAACATTCAGTACTTC; CDR3 protein: CASSPTPAGTTKNIQYF
D gene: -; V gene: TRBV5-1; clone size: -; J gene: TRBJ1-3; CDR3 DNA: TGCGCCAGCAGCTTGCGAACGGATGAGAACACCATATATTTT; CDR3 protein: CASSLRTDENTIYF
D gene: -; V gene: TRBV4-2; clone size: -; J gene: TRBJ2-2; CDR3 DNA: TGTGCCAGCAGCCAAGATCCCAGGGGCTGGACCGGGGAGCTGTTTTTT; CDR3 protein: CASSQDPRGWTGELFF
D gene: -; V gene: TRBV30; clone size: few; J gene: TRBJ2-2; CDR3 DNA: TGTGCCTGGAGTGGGAGGGGTCGGAACACCGGGGAGCTGTTTTTT; CDR3 protein: CAWSGRGRNTGELFF
D gene: -; V gene: TRBV3-1/TRBV3-2; clone size: -; J gene: TRBJ2-5; CDR3 DNA: TGTGCCAGCGGTTACAGGGATTCGGAGACCCAGTACTTC; CDR3 protein: CASGYRDSETQYF
D gene: -; V gene: TRBV14; clone size: few; J gene: TRBJ2-1; CDR3 DNA: TGTGCCAGCAGCCAATGGCTAACCGGCAATGAGCAGTTCTTC; CDR3 protein: CASSQWLTGNEQFF
D gene: -; V gene: TRBV4-3; clone size: -; J gene: TRBJ1-2; CDR3 DNA: TGCGCCAGCAGCCAAGATCCTTACCGGGGTAGGGGCTACACCTTC; CDR3 protein: CASSQDPYRGRGYTF
D gene: TRBD1; V gene: TRBV11-2; clone size: -; J gene: TRBJ1-1; CDR3 DNA: TGTGCCAGCAGCCGACAGGGCACTGAAGCTTTCTTT; CDR3 protein: CASSRQGTEAFF
D gene: -; V gene: TRBV18; clone size: -; J gene: TRBJ2-6; CDR3 DNA: TGTGCCAGCTCACCAAGGGTGGGCTCTGGGGCCAACGTCCTGACTTTC; CDR3 protein: CASSPRVGSGANVLTF
D gene: TRBD1; V gene: TRBV19; clone size: -; J gene: TRBJ1-5; CDR3 DNA: TGTGCCAGTACAGCCGGGACAGGGATTGGGGGCAATCAGCCCCAGCATTTT; CDR3 protein: CASTAGTGIGGNQPQHF
D gene: TRBD1; V gene: TRBV30; clone size: -; J gene: TRBJ1-3; CDR3 DNA: TGTGCCGCGGACAGGGCCCTAGGAAACACCATATATTTT; CDR3 protein: CAADRALGNTIYF
D gene: TRBD1; V gene: TRBV28; clone size: -; J gene: TRBJ1-2; CDR3 DNA: TGTGCCAGCGGCACAGGGGGCGCAGTCTATGGCTACACCTTC; CDR3 protein: CASGTGGAVYGYTF
D gene: -; V gene: TRBV6-4; clone size: -; J gene: TRBJ1-5; CDR3 DNA: TGTGCCAGCAGTGACTCGGCAGGGAATCAGCCCCAGCATTTT; CDR3 protein: CASSDSAGNQPQHF
D gene: TRBD1; V gene: TRBV27; clone size: -; J gene: TRBJ2-2; CDR3 DNA: TGTGCCAGCAGAGTTACCGGGACAGTTAACACCGGGGAGCTGTTTTTT; CDR3 protein: CASRVTGTVNTGELFF
D gene: TRBD1; V gene: TRBV10-1; clone size: -; J gene: TRBJ1-6; CDR3 DNA: TGCGCCAGCAGTAGACAGGGGAATTCACCCCTCCACTTT; CDR3 protein: CASSRQGNSPLHF
D gene: -; V gene: TRBV6-4; clone size: -; J gene: TRBJ1-2; CDR3 DNA: TGTGCCAGCAGGGCGACAGCCAGCTATGGCTACACCTTC; CDR3 protein: CASRATASYGYTF
D gene: -; V gene: TRBV6-1; clone size: -; J gene: TRBJ1-1; CDR3 DNA: TGTGCCAGCAGTGAAGCAGGGGGAGGGACTGAAGCTTTCTTT; CDR3 protein: CASSEAGGGTEAFF
D gene: TRBD1; V gene: TRBV4-1; clone size: once; J gene: TRBJ1-4; CDR3 DNA: TGCGCCAGCAGCCAGGGGACAGTAGTTAATGAAAAACTGTTTTTT; CDR3 protein: CASSQGTVVNEKLFF
D gene: TRBD1; V gene: TRBV4-3; clone size: once; J gene: TRBJ2-2; CDR3 DNA: TGCGCCAGCAGCCAAGGACAGGGGCGGGGTTTACGTGGGGAGCTGTTTTTT; CDR3 protein: CASSQGQGRGLRGELFF
D gene: TRBD1; V gene: TRBV4-3; clone size: -; J gene: TRBJ1-5; CDR3 DNA: TGCGCCAGCAGCCCAAGGCACAGGGGAGGTCAGCCCCAGCATTTT; CDR3 protein: CASSPRHRGGQPQHF
D gene: -; V gene: TRBV30; clone size: -; J gene: TRBJ1-1; CDR3 DNA: TGTGCCTGGAGTGTAAGCCGACAGATGCCACCGAACACTGAAGCTTTCTTT; CDR3 protein: CAWSVSRQMPPNTEAFF
D gene: TRBD1; V gene: TRBV12-3/TRBV12-4; clone size: -; J gene: TRBJ1-2; CDR3 DNA: TGTGCCAGCAGCCAGGACAGGGGGAGAGGCTACACCTTC; CDR3 protein: CASSQDRGRGYTF